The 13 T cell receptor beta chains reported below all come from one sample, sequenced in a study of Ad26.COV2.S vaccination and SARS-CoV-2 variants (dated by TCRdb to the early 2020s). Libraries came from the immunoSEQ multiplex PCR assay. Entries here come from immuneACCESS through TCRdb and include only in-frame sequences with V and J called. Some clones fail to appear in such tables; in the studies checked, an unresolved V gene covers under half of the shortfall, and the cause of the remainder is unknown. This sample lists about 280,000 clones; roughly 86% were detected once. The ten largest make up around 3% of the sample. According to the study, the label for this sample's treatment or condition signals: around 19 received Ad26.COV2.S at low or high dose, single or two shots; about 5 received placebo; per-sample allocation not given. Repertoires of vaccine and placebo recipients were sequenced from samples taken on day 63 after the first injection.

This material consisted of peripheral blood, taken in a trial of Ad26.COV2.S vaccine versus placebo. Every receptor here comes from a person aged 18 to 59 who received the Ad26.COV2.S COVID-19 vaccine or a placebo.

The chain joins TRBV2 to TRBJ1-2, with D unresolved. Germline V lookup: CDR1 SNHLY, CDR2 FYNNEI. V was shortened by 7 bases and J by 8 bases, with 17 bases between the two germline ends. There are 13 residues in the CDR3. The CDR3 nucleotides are TGTGCCAGCACCGGCTCCCCGGGCAGAGGCTACACCTTC. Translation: CASTGSPGRGYTF.

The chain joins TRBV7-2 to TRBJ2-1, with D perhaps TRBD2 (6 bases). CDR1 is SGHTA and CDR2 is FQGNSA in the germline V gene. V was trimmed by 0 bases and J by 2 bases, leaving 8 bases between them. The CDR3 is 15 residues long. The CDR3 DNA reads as TGTGCCAGCAGCTTAGCGGGGGGAGCCTACAATGAGCAGTTCTTC. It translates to CASSLAGGAYNEQFF.

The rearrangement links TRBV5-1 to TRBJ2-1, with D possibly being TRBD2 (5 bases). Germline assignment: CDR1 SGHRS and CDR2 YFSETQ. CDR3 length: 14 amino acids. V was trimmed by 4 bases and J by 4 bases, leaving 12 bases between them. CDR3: CASSRNGDYNEQFF. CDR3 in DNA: TGCGCCAGCAGCAGGAACGGGGATTACAATGAGCAGTTCTTC.

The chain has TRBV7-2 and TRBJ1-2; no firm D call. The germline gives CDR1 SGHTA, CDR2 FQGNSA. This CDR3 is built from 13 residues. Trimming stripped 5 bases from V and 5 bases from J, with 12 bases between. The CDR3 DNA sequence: TGTGCCAGCAGCCCAGTTGGGCAGTATGGCTACACCTTC. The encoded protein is CASSPVGQYGYTF. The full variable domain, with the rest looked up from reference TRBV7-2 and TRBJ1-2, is GAGVSQSPSNKVTEKGKDVELRCDPISGHTALYWYRQSLGQGLEFLIYFQGNSAPDKSGLPSDRFSAERTGGSVSTLTIQRTQQEDSAVYLCASSPVGQYGYTFGSGTRLTVV.

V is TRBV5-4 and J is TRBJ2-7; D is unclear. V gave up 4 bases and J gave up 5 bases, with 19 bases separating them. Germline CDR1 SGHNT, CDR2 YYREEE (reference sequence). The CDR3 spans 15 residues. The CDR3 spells CASSRGAPRAHEQYF. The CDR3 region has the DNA TGTGCCAGCAGCAGAGGCGCCCCAAGAGCCCACGAGCAGTACTTC.

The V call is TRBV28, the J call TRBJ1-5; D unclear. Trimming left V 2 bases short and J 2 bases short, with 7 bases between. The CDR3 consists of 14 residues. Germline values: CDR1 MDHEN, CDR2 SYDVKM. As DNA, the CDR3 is TGTGCCAGCAGTTTAGGCGGTGGCAATCAGCCCCAGCATTTT. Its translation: CASSLGGGNQPQHF.

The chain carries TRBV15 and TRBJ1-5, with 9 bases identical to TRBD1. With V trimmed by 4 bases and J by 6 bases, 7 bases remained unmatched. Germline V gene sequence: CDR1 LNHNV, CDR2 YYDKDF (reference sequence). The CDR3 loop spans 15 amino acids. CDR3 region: CATSKGQGPTQPQHF. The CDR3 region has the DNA TGTGCCACCAGCAAGGGACAGGGCCCCACTCAGCCCCAGCATTTT.

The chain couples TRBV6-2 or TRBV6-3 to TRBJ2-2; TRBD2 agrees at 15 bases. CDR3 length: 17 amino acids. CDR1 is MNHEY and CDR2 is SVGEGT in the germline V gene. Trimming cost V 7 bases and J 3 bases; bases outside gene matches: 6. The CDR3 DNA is TGTGCCAGCACCCCGGGACTAGCGGGAGGTCACACCGGGGAGCTGTTTTTT. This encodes CASTPGLAGGHTGELFF.

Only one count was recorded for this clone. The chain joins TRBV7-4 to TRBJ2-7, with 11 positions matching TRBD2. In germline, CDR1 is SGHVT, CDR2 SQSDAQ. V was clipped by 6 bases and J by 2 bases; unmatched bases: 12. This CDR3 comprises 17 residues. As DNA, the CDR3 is TGTGCCAGCAGACCCGGGACTAGCGGTAACGATGCCTACGAGCAGTACTTC. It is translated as CASRPGTSGNDAYEQYF.

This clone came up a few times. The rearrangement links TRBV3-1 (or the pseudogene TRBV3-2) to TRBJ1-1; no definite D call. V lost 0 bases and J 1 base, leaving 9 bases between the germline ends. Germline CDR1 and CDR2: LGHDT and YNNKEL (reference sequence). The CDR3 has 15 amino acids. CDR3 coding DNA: TGTGCCAGCAGCCAAGATCCAGGTGAGAACACTGAAGCTTTCTTT. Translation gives CASSQDPGENTEAFF.

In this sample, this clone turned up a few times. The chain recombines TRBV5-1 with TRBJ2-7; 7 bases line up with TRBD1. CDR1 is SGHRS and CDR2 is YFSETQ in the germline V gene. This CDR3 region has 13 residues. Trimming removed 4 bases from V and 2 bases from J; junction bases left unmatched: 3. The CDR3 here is CASSRGQTYEQYF. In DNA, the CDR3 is TGCGCCAGCAGCAGGGGACAGACCTACGAGCAGTACTTC.

As DNA, the CDR3 is TGTGCCAGTAGCGATGTGGGACTAGCGGGAGTTAATGAGCAGTTCTTC. This gives the protein CASSDVGLAGVNEQFF. This chain links TRBV19 with TRBJ2-1; 14 bases fit TRBD2. Trimming took 6 bases from V and 7 from J; bases not matched to a gene: 8. Germline V lookup: CDR1 LNHDA, CDR2 SQIVND (reference sequence). This CDR3 has 16 amino acids.

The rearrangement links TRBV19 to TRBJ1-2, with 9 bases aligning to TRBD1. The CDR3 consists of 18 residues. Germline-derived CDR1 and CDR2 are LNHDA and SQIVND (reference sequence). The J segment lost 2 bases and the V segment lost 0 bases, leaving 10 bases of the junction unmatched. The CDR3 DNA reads TGTGCCAGTAGTATAGACCTCGGGGGACAGGGTTTGAACTATGGCTACACCTTC. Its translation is CASSIDLGGQGLNYGYTF.